This paragraph reports one TCR beta chain. The target antigen is unknown. Multiplex touch-down PCR with TRB-A/B primers amplified rearranged V-D-J TRB sequences. From the multiplex PCR reads, TCRdb called clonotypes with MiXCR, one entry per CDR3 protein. The data show more than 6,500 distinct CDR3 sequences, about a third seen once. Peripheral blood genomic DNA, not sorted cells or RNA, was the template. CDR3 length: 17 residues. V shed 6 bases and J shed 6 bases, with 21 bases lying between them. Germline CDR1 reads MNHEY; CDR2 reads SVGEGT. This entry comes from a study of T cell repertoires in aging, cancer and after chemotherapy. Points from the study as a whole: In healthy donors, age-related TCR diversity loss mainly reflected lost richness. Untreated cancer patients had significantly lower blood TCR diversity than age-matched healthy donors.

The rearrangement joins TRBV6-2 or TRBV6-3 to TRBJ1-6; no clear D gene. The sequenced material came from blood. The sequence derives from a human donor in good health. CDR3 sequence reads: CASSQDSGQNLNSPLHF. CDR3 DNA: TGTGCCAGCAGCCAAGACTCCGGGCAGAACCTTAATTCACCCCTCCACTTT.